This TCR beta chain originates from a study of PD-1 blockade in classical Hodgkin lymphoma. Study findings and constraints: Initiation of nivolumab under 1 year after ASCT led to exclusion of patients. By C4D1, CD4+ diversity increased significantly, especially in complete responders.

About this clone itself: Its antigen is not known.

Autologous stem cell transplantation was followed by relapse in every patient, and brentuximab vedotin exposure varied. Complete response, partial response or progressive disease constituted the best response categories observed. The CDR3 sequence is 14 residues long. Per the germline V gene, CDR1 is SGHTA and CDR2 is FQGNSA. V dropped 5 bases and J dropped 0 bases, with 8 bases sitting between them. TCRdb's table, derived via immunoSEQ multiplex PCR, lists solely in-frame clones and lacks some. Of tens of thousands of clones detected, over 85% appear once; the ten largest clones hold 9.7%. The gene calls are TRBV7-2 and TRBJ1-3; TRBD1 is a possible D gene (5 bases). This sequence originates from a human donor with classical Hodgkin lymphoma. Here the sequenced sample was peripheral blood mononuclear cells (PBMCs), taken at baseline. The CDR3 is CASSPGGSGNTIYF. CDR3 nucleotide sequence: TGTGCCAGCAGCCCCGGGGGCTCTGGAAACACCATATATTTT.